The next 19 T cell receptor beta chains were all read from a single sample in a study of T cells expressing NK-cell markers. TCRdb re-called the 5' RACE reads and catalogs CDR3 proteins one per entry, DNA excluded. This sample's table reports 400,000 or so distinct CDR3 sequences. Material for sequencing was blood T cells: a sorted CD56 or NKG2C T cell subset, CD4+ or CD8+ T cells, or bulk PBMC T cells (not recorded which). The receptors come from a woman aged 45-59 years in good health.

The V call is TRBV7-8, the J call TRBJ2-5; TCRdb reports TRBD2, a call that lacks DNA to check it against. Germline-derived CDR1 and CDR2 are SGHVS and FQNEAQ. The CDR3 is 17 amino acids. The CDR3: CASSLGLAGKFKETQYF.

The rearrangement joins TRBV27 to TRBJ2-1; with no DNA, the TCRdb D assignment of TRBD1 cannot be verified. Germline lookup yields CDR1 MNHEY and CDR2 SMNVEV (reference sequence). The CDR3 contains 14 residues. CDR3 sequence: CASSPLTAYNEQFF.

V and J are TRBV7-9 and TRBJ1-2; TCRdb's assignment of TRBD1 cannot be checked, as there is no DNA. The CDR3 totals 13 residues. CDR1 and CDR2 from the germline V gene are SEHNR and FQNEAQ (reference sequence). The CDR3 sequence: CASTVSTGIGYTF.

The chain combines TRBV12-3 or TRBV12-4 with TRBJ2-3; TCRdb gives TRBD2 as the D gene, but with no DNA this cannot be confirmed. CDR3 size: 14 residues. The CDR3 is CASSQWRETDTQYF.

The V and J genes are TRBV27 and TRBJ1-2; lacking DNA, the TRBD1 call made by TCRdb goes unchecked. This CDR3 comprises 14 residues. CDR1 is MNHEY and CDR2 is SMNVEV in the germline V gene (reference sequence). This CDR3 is CASHSRKENYGYTF.

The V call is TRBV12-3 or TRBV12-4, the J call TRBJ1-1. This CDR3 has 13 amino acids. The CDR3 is CASFETDNTEAFF.

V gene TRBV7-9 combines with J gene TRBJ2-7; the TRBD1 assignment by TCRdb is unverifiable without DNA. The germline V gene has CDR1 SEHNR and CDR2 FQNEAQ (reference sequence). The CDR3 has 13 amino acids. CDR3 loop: CASSLVGDGEQYF.

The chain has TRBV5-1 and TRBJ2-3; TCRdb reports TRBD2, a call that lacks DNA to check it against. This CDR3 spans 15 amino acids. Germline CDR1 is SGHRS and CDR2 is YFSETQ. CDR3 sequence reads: CASTLPLAGPDTQYF.

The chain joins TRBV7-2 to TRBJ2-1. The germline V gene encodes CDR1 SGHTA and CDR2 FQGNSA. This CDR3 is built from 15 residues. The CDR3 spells CASSLRAGGYNEQFF. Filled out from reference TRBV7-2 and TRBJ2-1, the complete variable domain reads GAGVSQSPSNKVTEKGKDVELRCDPISGHTALYWYRQSLGQGLEFLIYFQGNSAPDKSGLPSDRFSAERTGGSVSTLTIQRTQQEDSAVYLCASSLRAGGYNEQFFGPGTRLTVL.

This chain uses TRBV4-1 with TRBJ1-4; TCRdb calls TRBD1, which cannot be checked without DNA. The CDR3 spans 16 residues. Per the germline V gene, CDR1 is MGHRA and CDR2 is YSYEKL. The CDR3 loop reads CASSQDRSGTPYKLFF.

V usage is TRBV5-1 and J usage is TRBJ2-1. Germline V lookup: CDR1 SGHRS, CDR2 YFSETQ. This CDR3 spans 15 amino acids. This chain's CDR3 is CASSPRSHSYNEQFF.

The CDR3 sequence is CASSQDYSNQPQHF. The V gene is TRBV7-8, the J gene TRBJ1-5. CDR1 and CDR2 (germline): SGHVS, FQNEAQ. The CDR3 loop spans 14 amino acids.

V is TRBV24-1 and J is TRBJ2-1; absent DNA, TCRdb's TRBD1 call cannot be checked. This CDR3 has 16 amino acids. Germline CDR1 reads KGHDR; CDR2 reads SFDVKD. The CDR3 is CATSDAGTATYNEQFF.

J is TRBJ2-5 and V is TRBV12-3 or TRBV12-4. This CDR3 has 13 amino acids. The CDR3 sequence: CASRNTYQETQYF.

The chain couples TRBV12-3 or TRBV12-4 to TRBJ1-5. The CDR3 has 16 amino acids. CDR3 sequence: CASSLAGGYSNQPQHF.

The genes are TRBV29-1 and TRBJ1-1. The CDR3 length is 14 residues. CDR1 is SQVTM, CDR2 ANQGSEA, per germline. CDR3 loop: CSVVGGTSGPEAFF.

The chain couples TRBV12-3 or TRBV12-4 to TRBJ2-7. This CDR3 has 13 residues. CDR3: CASSYGVLREQYF.

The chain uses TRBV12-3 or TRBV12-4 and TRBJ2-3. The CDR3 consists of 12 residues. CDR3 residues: CASSLVELAQYF.

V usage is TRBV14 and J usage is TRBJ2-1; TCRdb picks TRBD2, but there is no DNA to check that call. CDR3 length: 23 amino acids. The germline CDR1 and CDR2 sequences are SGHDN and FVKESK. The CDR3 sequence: CASSPDSPPNFLGGRAFYNEQFF.